Each of the 30 T cell receptor beta chains below was sequenced from the same sample in a study of T cells after yellow fever vaccination. One entry per CDR3 protein, called by TCRdb with MiXCR from the 5' RACE reads. The sample has about 320,000 distinct CDR3 sequences, about 11% seen once. The sequencing here drew on CD4+ T cells sorted from PBMCs, taken 45 days after the yellow fever booster vaccination. These receptors were taken from a young man who received the YFV17D yellow fever vaccine.

The CDR3 spells CASSLAVAGGTGELFF. As DNA, the CDR3 is TGTGCCAGCAGTTTAGCCGTAGCGGGGGGCACCGGGGAGCTGTTTTTT. The genes are TRBV12-3 or TRBV12-4 and TRBJ2-2; 10 bases agree with TRBD2. The CDR3 consists of 16 residues. The trim removed 0 bases at V and 4 bases at J, leaving 2 bases unmatched.

This chain links TRBV7-2 with TRBJ2-3; D remains ambiguous. Germline V lookup: CDR1 SGHTA, CDR2 FQGNSA. This CDR3 has 15 amino acids. V gave up 3 bases and J gave up 0 bases, with 10 bases separating them. DNA of the CDR3: TGTGCCAGCAGCTTTAGTAGAACTAGCACAGATACGCAGTATTTT. This encodes CASSFSRTSTDTQYF.

The chain has TRBV11-2 and TRBJ2-2; tentatively, D is TRBD1 (6 bases). Germline V lookup: CDR1 SGHAT, CDR2 FQNNGV. This CDR3 has 15 residues. The V gene lost 3 bases and the J gene lost 4 bases, with 12 bases spanning the gap. CDR3 region: CASSFPGTITGELFF. In DNA, the CDR3 is TGTGCCAGCAGCTTCCCCGGGACAATCACCGGGGAGCTGTTTTTT.

The table lists this clonotype with a few counts. V usage is TRBV4-3 and J usage is TRBJ1-5; D unclear. V lost 4 bases, J lost 5 bases, and 15 bases lay in between. CDR1 is LGHNA, CDR2 YSLEER, per germline. The CDR3 totals 15 residues. The CDR3 DNA reads TGCGCCAGCAGCCTTAGGGTAGCCCTCGATCAGCCCCAGCATTTT. Protein: CASSLRVALDQPQHF.

This chain joins TRBV28 and TRBJ1-5; D uncertain. The V gene's germline CDR1 is MDHEN and CDR2 SYDVKM. Trimming removed 7 bases at V and 5 bases at J, with 21 bases between. The length of the CDR3 is 16 residues. The CDR3 region has the DNA TGTGCCAGCACTGGTGACGGGATTTCGAGCCATCAGCCCCAGCATTTT. It translates to CASTGDGISSHQPQHF.

This clonotype was counted many times. V usage is TRBV27 and J usage is TRBJ1-1; D is perhaps TRBD1 (6 bases). V lost 2 bases and J lost 11, with 15 bases in between. CDR3 length: 13 amino acids. Germline assignment: CDR1 MNHEY and CDR2 SMNVEV (reference sequence). CDR3 amino acids: CASSLPGQLRAFF. The CDR3 bases are TGTGCCAGCAGTTTACCAGGACAGTTGAGGGCTTTCTTT.

This clonotype was counted only a few times. CDR3 residues: CASSYGGRWANVLTF. Here the CDR3 DNA reads TGTGCCAGCAGTTATGGGGGGCGGTGGGCCAACGTCCTGACTTTC. J is TRBJ2-6 and V is TRBV6-6, with D perhaps given as TRBD1 or TRBD2 (6 bases each). Trimming took off 3 bases at V and 5 bases at J, with 11 bases between the two ends. Germline CDR1 MNHNY, CDR2 SVGAGI (reference sequence). The CDR3 totals 15 residues.

This sequence joins TRBV6-2 or TRBV6-3 and TRBJ1-1, with D unclear. The CDR3 length is 13 residues. Germline CDR1 reads MNHEY; CDR2 reads SVGEGT. Trimming took off 6 bases at V and 1 base at J, with 9 bases between the two ends. The CDR3 region is CASRNGWNTEAFF. Written as DNA, the CDR3 is TGTGCCAGCAGGAACGGATGGAACACTGAAGCTTTCTTT.

Only a few counts were recorded for this clonotype. The chain links TRBV20-1 to TRBJ1-5; 7 bases match TRBD1. CDR3 length equals 13 residues. The J segment lost 9 bases and the V segment lost 6 bases, leaving 11 bases of the junction unmatched. The germline gives CDR1 DFQATT, CDR2 SNEGSKA (reference sequence). CDR3 nucleotide sequence: TGCAGTGCAGGGACAGCCGAAGGACGGCCCCAGCATTTT. Residues: CSAGTAEGRPQHF.

This clonotype was seen a handful of times. The V gene is TRBV6-6, the J gene TRBJ1-1; D ambiguous. CDR1 and CDR2 from the germline V gene are MNHNY and SVGAGI (reference sequence). The CDR3 is 14 amino acids. V was clipped by 0 bases and J by 1 base, with 6 bases between them. The chain's CDR3 is CASSYSRENTEAFF. The DNA for the CDR3 is TGTGCCAGCAGTTACTCACGGGAGAACACTGAAGCTTTCTTT.

This clonotype was observed a handful of times. The genes are TRBV7-2 and TRBJ2-7; D is ambiguous. CDR1 is SGHTA, CDR2 FQGNSA, per germline. The V and J ends lost 4 bases and 5 bases respectively, with 12 bases between them. The CDR3 runs to 13 residues. The chain's CDR3 is CASSSQLIDEQYV. In DNA form, the CDR3 reads TGTGCCAGCAGCTCCCAGCTTATTGACGAGCAGTACGTC.

This clonotype was observed a few times. The J gene is TRBJ2-3, the V gene TRBV4-2; TRBD2 agrees at 10 bases. This CDR3 contains 17 residues. The germline CDR1 and CDR2 sequences are LGHNA and YNFKEQ. V trimming: 0 bases; J trimming: 2 bases; junction bases outside the gene matches: 5. CDR3 loop: CASSQDPGTSDTDTQYF. CDR3 DNA sequence: TGTGCCAGCAGCCAAGACCCCGGGACTAGCGACACAGATACGCAGTATTTT.

The chain uses TRBV7-6 and TRBJ2-5; 12 bases map to TRBD2. This CDR3 is built from 18 residues. After removal of 6 bases from V and 5 bases from J, the junction contained 16 bases not matched to a gene. Germline CDR1 SGHVS, CDR2 FNYEAQ. This CDR3 is CASSIGLAGTPQAETQYF. CDR3 in DNA: TGTGCCAGCAGTATCGGACTAGCGGGGACCCCCCAGGCGGAGACCCAGTACTTC.

This chain joins TRBV27 and TRBJ2-1, with unresolved D. The V gene lost 6 bases and the J gene lost 0 bases, with 6 bases spanning the gap. Germline V lookup: CDR1 MNHEY, CDR2 SMNVEV (reference sequence). The CDR3 is made up of 13 amino acids. CDR3 sequence: CASRRSSYNEQFF. DNA for the CDR3: TGTGCCAGCAGACGAAGCTCCTACAATGAGCAGTTCTTC.

This chain's CDR3 is CASSLGLAGGHSNTDTQYF. In DNA, the CDR3 is TGTGCCAGCAGCTTAGGACTAGCGGGGGGACATTCCAACACAGATACGCAGTATTTT. This sequence joins TRBV7-3 and TRBJ2-3; 14 nucleotides agree with TRBD2. The length of the CDR3 is 19 residues. J was trimmed by 2 bases and V by 2 bases; bases with no gene match: 9. Germline lookup yields CDR1 SGHTA and CDR2 FQGTGA.

The chain couples TRBV7-8 to TRBJ2-7; 7 nucleotides align to TRBD1. The germline gives CDR1 SGHVS, CDR2 FQNEAQ. V gave up 0 bases and J gave up 3 bases; unmatched junction bases: 2. The CDR3 is made up of 14 amino acids. The CDR3 sequence is CASSLAGQLYEQYF. The CDR3 nucleotides are TGTGCCAGCAGCTTAGCGGGACAGCTCTACGAGCAGTACTTC.

The J gene is TRBJ2-6, the V gene TRBV21-1. TRBV21-1 has pseudogene status. This CDR3 has 14 amino acids. The CDR3: CASSKNSGANVLTF. As DNA, the CDR3 is TGTGCCAGCAGTAAAAACTCTGGGGCCAACGTCCTGACTTTC.

In this sample, this clonotype turned up a few times. The CDR3 bases are TGTGCCAGCATGAGAAGGGGGGACACTGAAGCTTTCTTT. Protein: CASMRRGDTEAFF. The chain combines TRBV6-1 with TRBJ1-1; D perhaps matches TRBD1 (6 bases). In germline, CDR1 is MNHNS, CDR2 SASEGT. V was clipped by 7 bases and J by 3 bases, with 12 bases between them. This CDR3 is 13 amino acids long.

This clonotype came up a few times. The V gene is TRBV6-2 or TRBV6-3, the J gene TRBJ2-5, with 9 bases fitting TRBD2. Trimming at V came to 3 bases and at J to 1 base, leaving 6 bases not matched to a gene. This CDR3 is built from 16 residues. Germline CDR1 MNHEY, CDR2 SVGEGT. CDR3 residues: CASSYHRAGGQETQYF. CDR3 nucleotide sequence: TGTGCCAGCAGTTATCATCGAGCGGGGGGCCAAGAGACCCAGTACTTC.

The sample holds a few counts of this clonotype. The V gene is TRBV12-3 or TRBV12-4, the J gene TRBJ1-4; tentatively, D is TRBD1 (5 bases). The CDR3 contains 15 residues. Trimming removed 2 bases from V and 5 bases from J, with 12 bases in between. The CDR3 DNA follows: TGTGCCAGCAGTTTACAGTCCACAGGCAATGAAAAACTGTTTTTT. Protein sequence: CASSLQSTGNEKLFF.

In its sample, this clonotype was seen a few times. This chain connects TRBV6-5 to TRBJ1-5, with unresolved D. Deletions cut 6 bases from V and 0 bases from J, with 18 bases between. Germline CDR1 and CDR2: MNHEY and SVGAGI. This CDR3 contains 17 residues. CDR3 region: CASRPSGLPYSNQPQHF. In nucleotides, the CDR3 is TGTGCCAGCAGACCCAGCGGACTGCCGTATAGCAATCAGCCCCAGCATTTT.

This chain links TRBV5-6 with TRBJ2-6; D uncertain. Trimming cost V 4 bases and J 2 bases, with 22 bases left between them. Germline assignment: CDR1 SGHDT and CDR2 YYEEEE. The CDR3 is 19 amino acids. The CDR3 DNA sequence: TGTGCCAGCAGCCCTCCTTCCGACTTTCAGTCCCCTGGGGCCAACGTCCTGACTTTC. Translating it yields CASSPPSDFQSPGANVLTF. The whole variable domain, remainder taken from reference TRBV5-6 and TRBJ2-6, is DAGVTQSPTHLIKTRGQQVTLRCSPKSGHDTVSWYQQALGQGPQFIFQYYEEEERQRGNFPDRFSGHQFPNYSSELNVNALLLGDSALYLCASSPPSDFQSPGANVLTFGAGSRLTVL.

The chain has TRBV20-1 and TRBJ1-1, with 9 bases aligning to TRBD1. The CDR3 runs 14 residues. V lost 5 bases to trimming and J lost 11 bases; unmatched junction nucleotides: 15. The V gene's germline CDR1 is DFQATT and CDR2 SNEGSKA (reference sequence). CDR3 amino acids: CSAPTAGQGKEAFF. The CDR3, as DNA: TGCAGTGCTCCAACTGCAGGACAGGGGAAAGAGGCTTTCTTT.

This clonotype came up a few times. The chain carries TRBV5-1 and TRBJ1-2; possible D gene TRBD1, 6 bases. V was trimmed by 1 base and J by 4 bases, leaving 14 bases between them. Germline V gene sequence: CDR1 SGHRS, CDR2 YFSETQ. The CDR3 is made up of 15 amino acids. The CDR3 nucleotides are TGCGCCAGCAGCTTGTCTCCAGTACAGGGCTATGGCTACACCTTC. Translated, it gives CASSLSPVQGYGYTF.

The chain is built from TRBV11-1 and TRBJ2-5; D might be TRBD1 (6 bases). Germline loops: CDR1 SGHAT, CDR2 FQDESV (reference sequence). The ends were cut back, 1 base at V and 5 bases at J, with 11 bases in the middle. The CDR3 covers 14 residues. This CDR3 reads CASSLDRVIETQYF. The DNA of the CDR3 is TGTGCCAGCAGCTTAGACAGGGTCATTGAGACCCAGTACTTC.

This clonotype came up a few times. The chain joins TRBV9 to TRBJ2-2, with 9 bases that match TRBD1. Germline V gene lookup returns CDR1 SGDLS and CDR2 YYNGEE. The V and J ends lost 4 bases and 5 bases, in that order; junction bases with no gene match: 6. The CDR3 sequence is 15 residues long. CDR3 loop: CASSPGTGWTGELFF. CDR3 bases: TGTGCCAGCAGCCCCGGGACAGGGTGGACCGGGGAGCTGTTTTTT.

Ten or more counts support this clonotype. Compared with germline, one end of the junction differs, possibly owing to a read error. This chain uses TRBV7-7 with TRBJ2-2; D possibly corresponds to TRBD2 (6 bases). This CDR3 has 15 amino acids. Germline V lookup: CDR1 SSHAT, CDR2 FNYEAQ (reference sequence). CDR3 bases: TGTGCTAGCAGCCGTGGAGCGGGCTACACCGGGGAGCTGTTTTTT. Amino acid sequence: CASSRGAGYTGELFF. Filled out from reference TRBV7-7 and TRBJ2-2, the complete variable domain reads GAGVSQSPRYKVTKRGQDVTLRCDPISSHATLYWYQQALGQGPEFLTYFNYEAQPDKSGLPSDRFSAERPEGSISTLTIQRTEQRDSAMYRCASSRGAGYTGELFFGEGSRLTVL.

The sample holds many counts of this clonotype. V usage is TRBV12-3 or TRBV12-4 and J usage is TRBJ2-1, with D perhaps matching TRBD1 (5 bases). CDR3 length: 13 amino acids. With 3 bases removed from V and 16 bases from J, the gap between germline ends came to 19 bases. CDR3 sequence (DNA): TGTGCCAGCAGTTTTGGCCAAGGACAAGGAAATTTCTTC. Amino acid sequence: CASSFGQGQGNFF.

This clonotype was seen at least ten times. The V call is TRBV29-1, the J call TRBJ1-1; 8 bases are a match to TRBD1. In germline, CDR1 is SQVTM, CDR2 ANQGSEA. The length of the CDR3 is 14 residues. V lost 6 bases and J lost 1; bases outside the gene matches: 7. The CDR3 nucleotides are TGCAGCGTAACCCAGGGGGCCACGAACACTGAAGCTTTCTTT. Its protein is CSVTQGATNTEAFF.

This clonotype was detected only a few times. It may be a read error: a sequence one base away is much more abundant. The chain couples TRBV9 to TRBJ2-5, with D perhaps being TRBD1 or TRBD2 (5 bases each). Germline CDR1 and CDR2: SGDLS and YYNGEE. This CDR3 is built from 13 residues. Deletions cut 3 bases from V and 1 base from J, with 7 bases between. The CDR3 nucleotides are TGTGCCAGCAGCGGGGGACCCCAAGAGACCCAGTACTTC. This codes for CASSGGPQETQYF.